What follows are 14 T cell receptor beta chains derived from one specimen sequenced in a study of cytomegalovirus exposure and HLA in healthy donors. The primer mix had 60 Vbeta and 13 Jbeta primers. Profiled with immunoSEQ multiplex PCR; TCRdb holds only in-frame clones, not every one. The data hold roughly 120,000 clones, with around 80% observed a single time. The sequencing input was PBMCs. All receptors derive from a woman aged 25 to 39 in good health and CMV-seronegative.

The chain has TRBV9 and TRBJ2-1, with D possibly matching TRBD2 (6 bases). From germline, CDR1 is SGDLS and CDR2 YYNGEE. CDR3 length: 16 residues. Trimming removed 4 bases at V and 0 bases at J, with 14 bases between. CDR3: CASSPRGYSSYNEQFF. DNA of the CDR3: TGTGCCAGCAGCCCCCGGGGGTATAGCTCCTACAATGAGCAGTTCTTC.

The chain couples TRBV18 to TRBJ1-2; TRBD1 matches 7 bases. Germline V gene lookup returns CDR1 KGHSH and CDR2 LQKENI. The CDR3 is 15 residues long. After removal of 6 bases from V and 3 bases from J, the junction contained 10 bases not matched to a gene. The CDR3 loop reads CASSYAEGADYGYTF. As DNA, the CDR3 is TGTGCCAGCTCCTACGCGGAGGGGGCGGACTATGGCTACACCTTC.

The rearrangement uses TRBV7-2 and TRBJ2-7; D gene unclear. This CDR3 spans 15 amino acids. CDR1 SGHTA and CDR2 FQGNSA come from the germline V gene. Trimming cost V 1 base and J 3 bases, with 13 bases left between them. CDR3 residues: CASSLGGSGRYEQYF. The CDR3 DNA sequence: TGTGCCAGCAGCTTAGGAGGCTCCGGCCGCTACGAGCAGTACTTC. The whole variable domain, remainder taken from reference TRBV7-2 and TRBJ2-7, is GAGVSQSPSNKVTEKGKDVELRCDPISGHTALYWYRQSLGQGLEFLIYFQGNSAPDKSGLPSDRFSAERTGGSVSTLTIQRTQQEDSAVYLCASSLGGSGRYEQYFGPGTRLTVT.

DNA of the CDR3: TGTGCCAGCACCCTGGGACTAGCGGGAGGGCGGTTCGAGCAGTACTTC. It codes for CASTLGLAGGRFEQYF. The rearrangement joins TRBV7-2 to TRBJ2-7, with 16 bases matching TRBD2. CDR3 length: 16 amino acids. Trimming removed 7 bases from V and 6 bases from J; junction bases left unmatched: 9. The germline V gene encodes CDR1 SGHTA and CDR2 FQGNSA.

This chain links TRBV4-2 with TRBJ2-7, with D possibly being TRBD1 (5 bases). CDR3 size: 15 residues. Between the trimmed V and J ends, which lost 2 bases and 1 base, there was a span of 12 bases. Germline V gives CDR1 LGHNA, CDR2 YNFKEQ. The CDR3 reads CASSQQPGLSYEQYF. DNA for the CDR3: TGTGCCAGCAGCCAACAGCCAGGGTTATCCTACGAGCAGTACTTC.

This sequence joins TRBV18 and TRBJ2-7; the D gene is possibly TRBD2 (6 bases). V was pared by 2 bases and J by 5 bases, with 10 bases between. This CDR3 has 13 amino acids. From germline, CDR1 is KGHSH and CDR2 LQKENI. The CDR3 DNA follows: TGTGCCAGCTCACCAGCGGGGTGGAACGAGCAGTACTTC. This codes for CASSPAGWNEQYF.

The chain combines TRBV30 with TRBJ2-5; weak D call: TRBD1 (7 bases). V was pared by 4 bases and J by 5 bases, with 20 bases between. CDR1 and CDR2 (germline): GTSNPN, SVGIG (reference sequence). This CDR3 has 15 amino acids. This chain's CDR3 is CAWTNKQGTGETQYF. In DNA, the CDR3 is TGTGCCTGGACAAATAAACAGGGGACTGGCGAGACCCAGTACTTC.

The rearrangement joins TRBV2 to TRBJ2-2; 9 bases agree with TRBD2. The J segment lost 6 bases and the V segment lost 9 bases, leaving 5 bases of the junction unmatched. This CDR3 has 13 amino acids. Germline assignment: CDR1 SNHLY and CDR2 FYNNEI. In nucleotides, the CDR3 is TGTGCCAGTAGCGGGAGTCGGGCCGGGGAGCTGTTTTTT. Residues: CASSGSRAGELFF. The entire variable domain, with the rest obtained from reference TRBV2 and TRBJ2-2, is as follows: EPEVTQTPSHQVTQMGQEVILRCVPISNHLYFYWYRQILGQKVEFLVSFYNNEISEKSEIFDDQFSVERPDGSNFTLKIRSTKLEDSAMYFCASSGSRAGELFFGEGSRLTVL.

Comment on this clone: The junction departs from germline at one end; a sequencing error may be responsible. The V gene is TRBV7-7, the J gene TRBJ1-3; D remains unclear. Germline V gives CDR1 SSHAT, CDR2 FNYEAQ (reference sequence). CDR3 size: 14 residues. In DNA form, the CDR3 reads TGTGCTAGCAGCTTAGGTGGTGGTGGGAGCACCATATATTTT. This encodes CASSLGGGGSTIYF.

This chain uses TRBV5-4 with TRBJ1-4; D is possibly TRBD1 (6 bases). Germline V gene data show CDR1 as SGHNT and CDR2 as YYREEE (reference sequence). V dropped 7 bases and J dropped 8 bases, with 12 bases sitting between them. There are 12 residues in the CDR3. The CDR3 DNA follows: TGTGCCAGCTCGGGACATCGGGAAAAACTGTTTTTT. This sequence encodes CASSGHREKLFF. Looking up the rest from reference TRBV5-4 and TRBJ1-4 gives the full variable domain: ETGVTQSPTHLIKTRGQQVTLRCSSQSGHNTVSWYQQALGQGPQFIFQYYREEENGRGNFPPRFSGLQFPNYSSELNVNALELDDSALYLCASSGHREKLFFGSGTQLSVL.

The chain is built from TRBV15 and TRBJ2-7, with 8 bases fitting TRBD1. The CDR3 covers 14 residues. The V segment lost 0 bases and the J segment 12 bases; nucleotides outside the gene matches: 10. From germline, CDR1 is LNHNV and CDR2 YYDKDF (reference sequence). CDR3 amino acids: CATSRERGQGLPYF. The CDR3 DNA reads as TGTGCCACCAGCAGAGAGCGAGGACAGGGCCTCCCGTACTTC.

The chain carries TRBV5-4 and TRBJ1-2; D ambiguous. This CDR3 contains 12 residues. Trimming took off 4 bases at V and 1 base at J, with 5 bases between the two ends. Looked up from germline, CDR1 is SGHNT and CDR2 is YYREEE (reference sequence). In DNA form, the CDR3 reads TGTGCCAGCAGCCCTAGTAACTATGGCTACACCTTC. This sequence encodes CASSPSNYGYTF.

V is TRBV11-2 and J is TRBJ2-3; D not resolved. The CDR3 is made up of 14 amino acids. Trimming removed 5 bases from V and 1 base from J, with 10 bases in between. Germline V lookup: CDR1 SGHAT, CDR2 FQNNGV. The CDR3 spells CASSPLGGTDTQYF. In nucleotides, the CDR3 is TGTGCCAGCAGCCCCTTGGGCGGCACAGATACGCAGTATTTT.

The V call is TRBV5-4, the J call TRBJ1-5; perhaps TRBD1 as D (5 bases). CDR3 length: 14 amino acids. With 0 bases removed from V and 2 bases from J, the gap between germline ends came to 6 bases. Germline V CDR1 and CDR2: SGHNT, YYREEE (reference sequence). The CDR3 is CASSLGGGNQPQHF. The CDR3 nucleotides read TGTGCCAGCAGCTTGGGGGGGGGCAATCAGCCCCAGCATTTT.